The T cell receptor beta chain described here comes from a study of shared clonotypes between healthy human individuals. General study findings and limits: Donor clonotype sharing was expected to depend on sequencing depth.

Turning to this clone: The target antigen is unknown.

CD45RO-negative, CCR7-selected cells formed the naive CD8 fraction, which excluded terminally differentiated effector memory CD45RA+ cells. Donors comprised only Caucasian adults living in Nashville, Tennessee. V lost 2 bases, J lost 7 bases, and 12 bases lay in between. The CDR3 sequence is 14 residues long. CDR1 is MDHEN and CDR2 is SYDVKM in the germline V gene. The protocol was immunoSEQ multiplex PCR, while the TCRdb copy is restricted to in-frame clones and leaves out a portion. The sample gives fewer than 1 million clones, about 97% of which show up once; around 0.21% is in the top ten. The sequence came from a man aged 25-40 years in good health. Input material: naive CD8+ T cells sorted from blood. The gene calls are TRBV28 and TRBJ1-5, with no clear D. The CDR3 DNA reads as TGTGCCAGCAGTTTACGAGGAGGAAACCAGCCCCAGCATTTT. Translation gives CASSLRGGNQPQHF.